The sequence of this TCR beta chain was determined in a study of siplizumab effects on memory and regulatory T cells. Study-wide results and caveats: Naive T cells seemed more diverse than memory cells and seemed major alloresponse contributors.

CDR1 is SGDLS, CDR2 YYNGEE, per germline. The CDR3 is made up of 16 amino acids. V lost 4 bases and J lost 5, with 20 bases in between. As regards this clone: Antigen: not known.

TCRdb keeps only in-frame clones here, not all; method: immunoSEQ multiplex PCR. Of about 69,000 clones listed, over 80% were seen once; the top ten hold 1.7%. The origin of this receptor is a human donor in good health. The sequenced sample was Tregs sorted from blood. J is TRBJ2-3 and V is TRBV9, with D perhaps matching TRBD2 (7 bases). The CDR3: CASSPLGGGPGDTQYF. CDR3 coding DNA: TGTGCCAGCAGCCCGCTAGGGGGAGGGCCCGGAGATACGCAGTATTTT.